Shown below are 32 T cell receptor beta chains from a single sample sequenced in a study of blood T cell repertoires in COVID-19 (dated by TCRdb to between 2020 and 2021). Library prep was done by the immunoSEQ multiplex PCR assay. TCRdb mirrors the immuneACCESS table, restricted to in-frame sequences. Some clones are absent from its copies; in checked studies, under half trace to an unresolved V gene, and the reason for the others is unknown. The sample yields 150,000 to 200,000 clones; more than 75% were counted once. In total, the top ten clones hold approximately 7% of the sample. Specimen: PBMCs or T cells enriched from blood (not recorded which). The receptors shown here come from a woman aged 45-65 years who had recovered from COVID-19.

In DNA form, the CDR3 reads TGTGCCAGCAGCGTAGGGTCGGGACAGGGCGACACTGAAGCTTTCTTT. Its protein product is CASSVGSGQGDTEAFF. The gene calls are TRBV9 and TRBJ1-1; 9 bases map to TRBD1. Germline CDR1 reads SGDLS; CDR2 reads YYNGEE. This CDR3 spans 16 amino acids. V dropped 0 bases and J dropped 3; count of bases not matched to a gene: 6.

This chain uses TRBV30 with TRBJ1-3; TRBD1 might be the D (5 bases). CDR3 length: 16 amino acids. CDR1 and CDR2 (germline): GTSNPN, SVGIG (reference sequence). Trimming stripped 0 bases from V and 0 bases from J, with 12 bases between. In nucleotides, the CDR3 is TGTGCCTGGAGTGTACAAGGGGCAGTCTCTGGAAACACCATATATTTT. Amino acids: CAWSVQGAVSGNTIYF.

The chain is built from TRBV9 and TRBJ2-2, with 7 bases matching TRBD1. The V gene's germline CDR1 is SGDLS and CDR2 YYNGEE. CDR3 length: 20 residues. The V and J ends lost 4 bases and 3 bases, in that order; junction bases with no gene match: 21. In DNA form, the CDR3 reads TGTGCCAGCAGCACCGACAGGGTAGGGTGGACGATGGACGACACCGGGGAGCTGTTTTTT. Amino acids: CASSTDRVGWTMDDTGELFF.

The chain has TRBV2 and TRBJ2-1; maybe TRBD2 (6 bases). V was clipped by 4 bases and J by 4 bases, with 11 bases between them. This CDR3 has 14 amino acids. Germline CDR1 reads SNHLY; CDR2 reads FYNNEI. The CDR3 spells CASSVAGSYNEQFF. The CDR3 region has the DNA TGTGCCAGCAGTGTCGCGGGGTCATACAATGAGCAGTTCTTC.

The rearrangement links TRBV6-1 to TRBJ2-7, with TRBD1 matching over 7 bases. Germline CDR1 MNHNS, CDR2 SASEGT. This CDR3 spans 13 amino acids. V shed 3 bases and J 3 bases; nucleotides not matched to a gene: 2. CDR3 sequence (DNA): TGTGCCAGCAGTGAGACAGGGATCTACGAGCAGTACTTC. Amino acid sequence: CASSETGIYEQYF.

The chain combines TRBV5-6 with TRBJ2-7; maybe TRBD2 (6 bases). The CDR3 loop spans 13 amino acids. The V and J ends lost 4 bases and 3 bases respectively, with 11 bases between them. Per the germline V gene, CDR1 is SGHDT and CDR2 is YYEEEE. The CDR3 DNA reads as TGTGCCAGCAGCCCCCCGGGGGTCTACGAGCAGTACTTC. Translation: CASSPPGVYEQYF.

The chain is built from TRBV5-6 and TRBJ1-1; D is ambiguous. V was trimmed by 4 bases and J by 3 bases, leaving 16 bases between them. Germline lookup yields CDR1 SGHDT and CDR2 YYEEEE. This CDR3 is built from 15 residues. This chain's CDR3 is CASSQVGRRDTEAFF. The CDR3 DNA reads TGTGCCAGCAGCCAAGTTGGAAGGAGGGACACTGAAGCTTTCTTT.

This clone was observed once. J is TRBJ1-6 and V is TRBV7-2; 12 bases fit TRBD1. This CDR3 is 16 amino acids long. From germline, CDR1 is SGHTA and CDR2 FQGNSA. With 7 bases clipped from V and 6 bases from J, the junction kept 7 bases outside the gene matches. The chain's CDR3 is CASTRDRGRGNSPLHF. For the CDR3, the DNA is TGTGCCAGCACCCGGGACAGGGGGCGAGGTAATTCACCCCTCCACTTT.

The chain uses TRBV9 and TRBJ2-7; 8 positions agree with TRBD1. V was clipped by 3 bases and J by 3 bases; unmatched bases: 11. Germline CDR1 and CDR2: SGDLS and YYNGEE. This CDR3 spans 16 amino acids. The CDR3 is CASSAGYGQGLYEQYF. The CDR3 DNA sequence: TGTGCCAGCAGCGCGGGATATGGACAGGGCCTCTACGAGCAGTACTTC.

CDR3 DNA sequence: TGTGCCAGTAGTATGGGACAGGGGTTCTGGGGCTACACCTTC. Translation gives CASSMGQGFWGYTF. V gene TRBV19 combines with J gene TRBJ1-2; 10 bases line up with TRBD1. Germline values: CDR1 LNHDA, CDR2 SQIVND (reference sequence). With 3 bases clipped from V and 8 bases from J, the junction kept 6 bases outside the gene matches. The CDR3 runs to 14 residues. Full variable domain (rest looked up from reference TRBV19 and TRBJ1-2): DGGITQSPKYLFRKEGQNVTLSCEQNLNHDAMYWYRQDPGQGLRLIYYSQIVNDFQKGDIAEGYSVSREKKESFPLTVTSAQKNPTAFYLCASSMGQGFWGYTFGSGTRLTVV.

The V and J genes are TRBV9 and TRBJ1-2, with 11 bases lining up with TRBD1. V dropped 3 bases and J dropped 4; count of bases not matched to a gene: 5. The V gene's germline CDR1 is SGDLS and CDR2 YYNGEE. The CDR3 contains 15 residues. This CDR3 is CASSERTGGRYGYTF. CDR3 sequence (DNA): TGTGCCAGCAGCGAGAGGACAGGGGGCCGCTATGGCTACACCTTC.

V usage is TRBV9 and J usage is TRBJ1-4; maybe TRBD1 (6 bases). Trimming cost V 7 bases and J 0 bases, with 13 bases left between them. CDR1 SGDLS and CDR2 YYNGEE come from the germline V gene. This CDR3 is built from 15 residues. In nucleotides, the CDR3 is TGTGCCAGCGGTAGGGGGGGCCCAACTAATGAAAAACTGTTTTTT. Protein: CASGRGGPTNEKLFF.

This rearrangement joins TRBV5-6 to TRBJ2-6; no clear D. The CDR3 covers 13 residues. Trimming left V 2 bases short and J 4 bases short, with 4 bases between. Germline CDR1 SGHDT, CDR2 YYEEEE. Here the CDR3 DNA reads TGTGCCAGCAGCTTCTCCGGGGCCAACGTCCTGACTTTC. Its protein product is CASSFSGANVLTF.

V usage is TRBV5-1 and J usage is TRBJ2-2; 8 positions agree with TRBD1. Germline CDR1 SGHRS, CDR2 YFSETQ. This CDR3 has 16 amino acids. V dropped 3 bases and J dropped 7; count of bases not matched to a gene: 11. The CDR3 DNA reads as TGCGCCAGCAGCTCCGGGACAGGCCTAGGCGACGGGGAGCTGTTTTTT. It specifies CASSSGTGLGDGELFF.

The chain joins TRBV27 to TRBJ1-4; no clear D. Germline-derived CDR1 and CDR2 are MNHEY and SMNVEV (reference sequence). CDR3 length: 15 amino acids. V was pared by 4 bases and J by 7 bases, with 16 bases between. CDR3 sequence reads: CASSSYAPLREKLFF. The CDR3 DNA follows: TGTGCCAGCAGTTCCTATGCCCCCTTGCGTGAAAAACTGTTTTTT.

J is TRBJ1-2 and V is TRBV7-9; D is unclear. The V end lost 5 bases, the J end lost 8 bases, and 15 bases lay between the germline ends. The germline V gene encodes CDR1 SEHNR and CDR2 FQNEAQ (reference sequence). This CDR3 contains 13 residues. This chain's CDR3 is CASSKRDTSGYTF. CDR3 nucleotide sequence: TGTGCCAGCAGCAAGAGAGACACGTCCGGCTACACCTTC.

The chain carries TRBV7-9 and TRBJ1-2, with D hard to call. Germline assignment: CDR1 SEHNR and CDR2 FQNEAQ (reference sequence). The CDR3 spans 14 residues. Trimming pared 1 base from V and 5 bases from J, leaving 11 bases between. Here the CDR3 reads CASSLESSRYGYTF. CDR3 sequence (DNA): TGTGCCAGCAGCTTAGAATCCTCCCGGTATGGCTACACCTTC.

The gene calls are TRBV9 and TRBJ1-2; the match to TRBD1 covers 9 bases. V was clipped by 3 bases and J by 8 bases; unmatched bases: 8. Per the germline V gene, CDR1 is SGDLS and CDR2 is YYNGEE. The CDR3 has 14 residues. The CDR3, as DNA: TGTGCCAGCAGCGCCGGGACAGGGTTGTGGGGCTACACCTTC. Amino acid sequence: CASSAGTGLWGYTF.

The gene calls are TRBV3-1 (or the pseudogene TRBV3-2) and TRBJ2-7, with TRBD2 identical over 7 bases. CDR3 length equals 14 residues. CDR1 and CDR2 (germline): LGHDT, YNNKEL (reference sequence). The J segment lost 6 bases and the V segment lost 1 base, leaving 6 bases of the junction unmatched. CDR3 coding DNA: TGTGCCAGCAGCCAAGGGGGAGCGGGGCCCGAGCAGTACTTC. It specifies CASSQGGAGPEQYF.

The V call is TRBV10-3, the J call TRBJ1-4, with unresolved D. The V gene's germline CDR1 is ENHRY and CDR2 SYGVKD. This CDR3 spans 13 amino acids. V was shortened by 10 bases and J by 1 base, with 10 bases between the two germline ends. The chain's CDR3 is CATAAQTNEKLFF. The CDR3 bases are TGTGCCACCGCGGCCCAAACTAATGAAAAACTGTTTTTT.

Only one count was recorded for this clone. The rearrangement uses TRBV19 and TRBJ2-7; tentatively, D is TRBD1 (6 bases). Germline lookup yields CDR1 LNHDA and CDR2 SQIVND (reference sequence). V was trimmed by 6 bases and J by 2 bases, leaving 8 bases between them. The CDR3 contains 12 residues. The CDR3 nucleotides are TGTGCCAGTAGAGCAGGGGCCTACGAGCAGTACTTC. Amino acid sequence: CASRAGAYEQYF.

This clone has a handful of counts. The sample contains more than one DNA sequence encoding this CDR3. This chain joins TRBV7-8 and TRBJ2-7; 13 nucleotides align to TRBD2. The CDR3 is made up of 17 amino acids. V shed 2 bases, J shed 0 bases, and the junction held 4 bases outside the gene matches. Germline V gene lookup returns CDR1 SGHVS and CDR2 FQNEAQ. CDR3 sequence reads: CASSLTSGGASSYEQYF. The CDR3 DNA reads TGTGCCAGCAGCTTAACTAGCGGGGGGGCGAGCTCCTACGAGCAGTACTTC.

The chain carries TRBV10-2 and TRBJ1-2, with TRBD1 identical over 7 bases. The CDR3 extends over 15 amino acids. Germline V gene data show CDR1 as WSHSY and CDR2 as SAAADI. V dropped 0 bases and J dropped 2; count of bases not matched to a gene: 3. CDR3 amino acids: CASSESGGANYGYTF. CDR3 coding DNA: TGCGCCAGCAGTGAGTCAGGGGGCGCCAACTATGGCTACACCTTC.

This clone was seen only once. V usage is TRBV21-1 and J usage is TRBJ1-3. TRBV21-1 is designated a pseudogene. The CDR3 runs 16 residues. The CDR3 sequence is CASSKRRAWGGNTIYF. The CDR3 DNA follows: TGTGCCAGCAGCAAGAGGAGGGCGTGGGGTGGTAACACCATATATTTT.

This clone was observed a few times. The CDR3 sequence is CASSRDYPNTDTQYF. CDR3 nucleotides: TGTGCCAGCAGTAGGGACTATCCCAACACAGATACGCAGTATTTT. The V call is TRBV6-5, the J call TRBJ2-3; 7 bases match TRBD2. The CDR3 spans 15 residues. Trimming removed 5 bases from V and 2 bases from J; junction bases left unmatched: 7. The germline V gene has CDR1 MNHEY and CDR2 SVGAGI.

The CDR3 nucleotides read TGTGCCAGCAGTGAAGCGCTTAGCGGCTCCTACAATGAGCAGTTCTTC. Translating gives CASSEALSGSYNEQFF. The rearrangement joins TRBV2 to TRBJ2-1; D possibly corresponds to TRBD2 (6 bases). V dropped 0 bases and J dropped 0 bases, with 9 bases sitting between them. The CDR3 totals 16 residues. The germline gives CDR1 SNHLY, CDR2 FYNNEI.

V gene TRBV24-1 combines with J gene TRBJ2-3; 7 nucleotides align to TRBD1. The CDR3 is made up of 17 amino acids. Germline trimming cut 3 bases from V and 2 bases from J; bases unmatched to any gene: 10. CDR1 and CDR2 from the germline V gene are KGHDR and SFDVKD. CDR3 DNA: TGTGCCACCAGTGATCCTCAGCCGGGACAGACCACAGATACGCAGTATTTT. Protein sequence: CATSDPQPGQTTDTQYF.

The gene calls are TRBV11-3 and TRBJ1-3; no clear D. Trimming removed 5 bases from V and 0 bases from J, with 14 bases in between. The CDR3 consists of 16 residues. CDR1 is SGHNT, CDR2 YENEEA, per germline. The CDR3 spells CASSPQGRHSGNTIYF. DNA for the CDR3: TGTGCCAGCAGCCCCCAAGGGAGGCACTCTGGAAACACCATATATTTT. Together with reference TRBV11-3 and TRBJ1-3, the CDR3 gives the full variable domain: EAGVVQSPRYKIIEKKQPVAFWCNPISGHNTLYWYLQNLGQGPELLIRYENEEAVDDSQLPKDRFSAERLKGVDSTLKIQPAELGDSAVYLCASSPQGRHSGNTIYFGEGSWLTVV.

V and J are TRBV25-1 and TRBJ2-5; TRBD2 aligns across 9 bases. CDR3 length: 14 residues. Germline V gene data show CDR1 as MGHDK and CDR2 as SYGVNS. Unmatched junction bases numbered 3, after V lost 2 bases and J lost 5 bases. This chain's CDR3 is CASSEAGGDETQYF. Here the CDR3 DNA reads TGTGCCAGCAGTGAAGCGGGGGGGGACGAGACCCAGTACTTC. The whole variable domain, filled in from reference TRBV25-1 and TRBJ2-5, reads EADIYQTPRYLVIGTGKKITLECSQTMGHDKMYWYQQDPGMELHLIHYSYGVNSTEKGDLSSESTVSRIRTEHFPLTLESARPSHTSQYLCASSEAGGDETQYFGPGTRLLVL.

The chain joins TRBV7-2 to TRBJ2-4; 11 positions agree with TRBD1. The CDR3 spans 15 residues. Germline V lookup: CDR1 SGHTA, CDR2 FQGNSA. Losses at the gene ends were 9 bases for V and 3 bases for J; bases not matched to a gene: 7. This chain's CDR3 is CASRTGGADKNIQYF. The CDR3 DNA reads TGTGCCAGTAGGACAGGGGGCGCGGACAAAAACATTCAGTACTTC.

Only one count was recorded for this clone. This chain links TRBV7-2 with TRBJ2-5; D remains ambiguous. V gave up 2 bases and J gave up 4 bases, with 8 bases separating them. There are 13 residues in the CDR3. CDR1 is SGHTA, CDR2 FQGNSA, per germline. Here the CDR3 DNA reads TGTGCCAGCAGCTTAATGGAGCGAGAGACCCAGTACTTC. Protein sequence: CASSLMERETQYF.

The V and J genes are TRBV25-1 and TRBJ1-5, with TRBD1 as a possible D gene (5 bases). Trimming took 4 bases from V and 2 from J, leaving 9 bases between them. CDR3 length: 14 residues. Germline CDR1 is MGHDK and CDR2 is SYGVNS. As DNA, the CDR3 is TGTGCCAGCAGTGCCGGAGGGGGCAATCAGCCCCAGCATTTT. Encoded protein: CASSAGGGNQPQHF.